Below, 6 T cell receptor beta chains from the same sample are listed, as sequenced in a study of blood T cell repertoires in COVID-19. TCRdb keeps only in-frame clones here, not all; method: immunoSEQ multiplex PCR. The sample lists about 55,000 clones; approximately 90% were seen once. Sample: peripheral blood. All receptors derive from a man in his forties with acute or convalescent COVID-19.

This rearrangement joins TRBV18 to TRBJ1-1; D not resolved. Trimming took off 1 base at V and 4 bases at J, with 13 bases between the two ends. The CDR3 has 15 amino acids. Germline V CDR1 and CDR2: KGHSH, LQKENI. CDR3 protein: CASSPQETLGTEAFF. DNA of the CDR3: TGTGCCAGCTCACCACAGGAGACCCTCGGCACTGAAGCTTTCTTT. The full variable domain, rest sourced from reference TRBV18 and TRBJ1-1, is NAGVMQNPRHLVRRRGQEARLRCSPMKGHSHVYWYRQLPEEGLKFMVYLQKENIIDESGMPKERFSAEFPKEGPSILRIQQVVRGDSAAYFCASSPQETLGTEAFFGQGTRLTVV.

The chain recombines TRBV19 with TRBJ2-1, with a possible D match to TRBD1 (5 bases). This CDR3 region has 14 residues. V lost 0 bases, J lost 10 bases, and 13 bases lay in between. Germline-derived CDR1 and CDR2 are LNHDA and SQIVND (reference sequence). The CDR3 loop reads CASSIDWGAPEQFF. CDR3 coding DNA: TGTGCCAGTAGTATAGATTGGGGCGCTCCCGAGCAGTTCTTC.

The chain is built from TRBV5-1 and TRBJ2-7; possibly TRBD2 for D (5 bases). The CDR3 consists of 15 residues. The V end was cut by 3 bases, the J end by 0 bases, with 13 bases between. The germline V gene has CDR1 SGHRS and CDR2 YFSETQ. The CDR3 spells CASSSSLASSYEQYF. CDR3 in DNA: TGCGCCAGCAGCTCGTCCTTAGCGTCCTCCTACGAGCAGTACTTC. The full variable domain, rest sourced from reference TRBV5-1 and TRBJ2-7, is KAGVTQTPRYLIKTRGQQVTLSCSPISGHRSVSWYQQTPGQGLQFLFEYFSETQRNKGNFPGRFSGRQFSNSRSEMNVSTLELGDSALYLCASSSSLASSYEQYFGPGTRLTVT.

As regards this clone: The junction shows a germline mismatch at one end, possibly a read error. The rearrangement links TRBV7-3 to TRBJ2-1; TRBD2 matches at 8 bases. Germline assignment: CDR1 SGHTA and CDR2 FQGTGA. The CDR3 contains 15 residues. CDR3 nucleotide sequence: TGTGCCAGCAGCGTAACCGGGACTAGATACAATGAGCAGTTCTTC. Encoded protein: CASSVTGTRYNEQFF.

The chain is built from TRBV6-5 and TRBJ1-3; maybe TRBD1 (6 bases). CDR1 is MNHEY and CDR2 is SVGAGI in the germline V gene. V lost 10 bases, J lost 0 bases, and 10 bases lay in between. This CDR3 region has 13 residues. DNA of the CDR3: TGTGCCACCGGGACAAGCTCTGGAAACACCATATATTTT. Amino acid sequence: CATGTSSGNTIYF.

V is TRBV21-1 and J is TRBJ1-1. TRBV21-1 is flagged as a pseudogene. This CDR3 has 12 residues. In DNA, the CDR3 is TGTGCCAGCAGCGGCCGGGACACTGAAGCTTTCTTT. This encodes CASSGRDTEAFF.